This T cell receptor (beta chain) was captured by sequencing in a study of control samples from healthy donors and cancer patients. The protocol was immunoSEQ multiplex PCR, while the TCRdb copy is restricted to in-frame clones and leaves out a portion. The sample shows roughly 400,000 clones, 75% to 95% of them seen only once. The germline V and J ends were trimmed by 5 bases and 7 bases, with 9 bases remaining between them. The CDR3 has 11 residues. Germline CDR1 reads SEHNR; CDR2 reads FQNEAQ (reference sequence). This receptor was identified in a man aged 35-49 years with head and neck cancer. J is TRBJ2-7 and V is TRBV7-9, with TRBD2 as a possible D gene (5 bases). Sequenced: PBMCs. The CDR3 DNA reads as TGTGCCAGCAGCCCGACGGGGGAGCAGTACTTC. It translates to CASSPTGEQYF.